One T cell receptor beta chain is described in this entry. As handled by the study authors: Reference gene primer amplification yielded estimated nucleated cell counts. The protocol was immunoSEQ multiplex PCR, while the TCRdb copy is restricted to in-frame clones and leaves out a portion. V, J and clone size reflect that table, while D and trimming were determined from the DNA. The sample has 87,000 or so clones; roughly 88% are singletons. Seattle's enrolled individuals joined amid active infection and were then monitored longitudinally. The data were obtained in a study of blood T cell repertoires in COVID-19. Study-wide background: Sites in the United States, Italy and Spain provided acute and convalescent COVID-19 samples. The cDNA or gDNA used as material had been derived from T cells, B-cell-depleted T cells, or PBMCs.

What was sequenced was peripheral blood. The clonotype originates from a man between 18 and 29 years old with COVID-19, enrolled during active disease.

The CDR3 spells CASSVGLAGGRESVAQYF. CDR3 DNA: TGTGCCAGCAGCGTAGGACTAGCGGGAGGCAGGGAGAGCGTGGCGCAGTATTTT. This chain links TRBV9 with TRBJ2-3; 13 bases align to TRBD2. The CDR3 is made up of 18 amino acids. The germline V gene encodes CDR1 SGDLS and CDR2 YYNGEE. Unmatched junction bases numbered 14, after V lost 0 bases and J lost 10 bases.